Below are 18 T cell receptor beta chains sequenced from a single sample in a study of blood T cell repertoires in COVID-19. TCRdb's table, derived via immunoSEQ multiplex PCR, lists solely in-frame clones and lacks some. Of 200,000 to 250,000 clones listed, 75% to 90% are singletons. Sequencing was done on a sample of PBMCs or T cells enriched from blood (not recorded which). Receptor source: a man in his forties who had recovered from COVID-19.

The J gene is TRBJ1-5, the V gene TRBV1; the table calls TRBD1, which could not be checked here. TRBV1 is termed a pseudogene. The CDR3 loop spans 16 amino acids. CDR3 in amino acids: CTSSQEPGQGSQPQHF. Here the CDR3 DNA reads TGCACCAGCAGCCAAGAGCCGGGACAGGGGAGTCAGCCCCAGCATTTT.

The genes are TRBV5-1 and TRBJ1-1; unclear D gene. The V end lost 3 bases, the J end lost 1 base, and 10 bases lay between the germline ends. CDR1 and CDR2 (germline): SGHRS, YFSETQ. The CDR3 loop spans 14 amino acids. As DNA, the CDR3 is TGCGCCAGCAGCTGGGCGAGCGGGAACACTGAAGCTTTCTTT. It codes for CASSWASGNTEAFF.

V and J are TRBV4-2 and TRBJ2-1; 10 nucleotides match TRBD1. The germline CDR1 and CDR2 sequences are LGHNA and YNFKEQ. The CDR3 is 14 amino acids. Germline trimming cut 3 bases from V and 8 bases from J; bases unmatched to any gene: 4. In DNA form, the CDR3 reads TGTGCCAGCAGCCATGGGACAGGGGACTATGAGCAGTTCTTC. Amino acid sequence: CASSHGTGDYEQFF.

The J gene is TRBJ2-3, the V gene TRBV7-2, with TRBD2 matching 13 bases. Trimming at V came to 1 base and at J to 7 bases, leaving 11 bases not matched to a gene. The CDR3 is 18 residues long. CDR1 and CDR2 (germline): SGHTA, FQGNSA. For the CDR3, the DNA is TGTGCCAGCAGCTTAGGGAGGACTAGCGGGGGTTCGAAATATACGCAGTATTTT. Its protein product is CASSLGRTSGGSKYTQYF.

This clone was counted between two and nine times. V gene TRBV18 combines with J gene TRBJ1-5; possibly TRBD1 for D (6 bases). The CDR3 is 16 residues long. Germline CDR1 and CDR2: KGHSH and LQKENI. V gave up 3 bases and J gave up 0 bases, with 12 bases separating them. CDR3 sequence: CASSPNGRGSNQPQHF. CDR3 coding DNA: TGTGCCAGCTCACCGAACGGCAGGGGTAGCAATCAGCCCCAGCATTTT.

V usage is TRBV7-9 and J usage is TRBJ1-5, with 9 bases identical to TRBD1. From germline, CDR1 is SEHNR and CDR2 FQNEAQ (reference sequence). With 1 base clipped from V and 0 bases from J, the junction kept 4 bases outside the gene matches. The CDR3 is made up of 17 amino acids. CDR3 loop: CASSLGTGEDSNQPQHF. The CDR3, as DNA: TGTGCCAGCAGCTTAGGGACAGGGGAGGATAGCAATCAGCCCCAGCATTTT. Variable domain in full (rest from reference TRBV7-9 and TRBJ1-5): DTGVSQNPRHKITKRGQNVTFRCDPISEHNRLYWYRQTLGQGPEFLTYFQNEAQLEKSRLLSDRFSAERPKGSFSTLEIQRTEQGDSAMYLCASSLGTGEDSNQPQHFGDGTRLSIL.

This sequence joins TRBV11-3 and TRBJ2-5; D may be TRBD2 (5 bases). Trimming took 3 bases from V and 2 from J, leaving 13 bases between them. Germline lookup yields CDR1 SGHNT and CDR2 YENEEA. The CDR3 totals 15 residues. The CDR3 DNA reads as TGTGCCAGCAGCTTGGGGAGTCAGGTTCAAGAGACCCAGTACTTC. Translating it yields CASSLGSQVQETQYF.

The chain carries TRBV11-3 and TRBJ2-1; 14 bases align to TRBD2. J gave up 7 bases and V 5 bases, and 7 bases lay outside the gene matches. The CDR3 totals 16 residues. Looked up from germline, CDR1 is SGHNT and CDR2 is YENEEA. The CDR3 reads CASSRRLAGGLNEQFF. Written as DNA, the CDR3 is TGTGCCAGCAGCCGCCGACTAGCGGGGGGGCTGAATGAGCAGTTCTTC.

The J gene is TRBJ2-3, the V gene TRBV21-1; the table's D call, TRBD2, was not checked against the DNA. TRBV21-1 is classified as a pseudogene. This CDR3 contains 14 residues. This CDR3 is CANKLGVVWDTQYF. DNA of the CDR3: TGTGCCAACAAGCTAGGAGTCGTATGGGATACGCAGTATTTT.

The CDR3 loop reads CASSYASSGRAYEQFF. CDR3 sequence (DNA): TGTGCCAGCAGTTACGCGTCCAGCGGGAGGGCGTATGAGCAGTTCTTC. This sequence joins TRBV6-5 and TRBJ2-1, with TRBD2 matching 10 bases. Germline CDR1 reads MNHEY; CDR2 reads SVGAGI. The CDR3 sequence is 16 residues long. Losses at the gene ends were 2 bases for V and 8 bases for J; bases not matched to a gene: 9.

V usage is TRBV7-9 and J usage is TRBJ1-1, with D uncertain. Per germline, CDR1 SEHNR and CDR2 FQNEAQ (reference sequence). Trimming removed 4 bases at V and 1 base at J, with 7 bases between. This CDR3 spans 13 amino acids. CDR3 DNA: TGTGCCAGCAGCTACAGCCCGAACACTGAAGCTTTCTTT. Its protein product is CASSYSPNTEAFF.

The genes are TRBV18 and TRBJ2-6; 7 bases match TRBD1. Looked up from germline, CDR1 is KGHSH and CDR2 is LQKENI. The CDR3 covers 17 residues. Losses at the gene ends were 2 bases for V and 0 bases for J; bases not matched to a gene: 4. The CDR3 DNA is TGTGCCAGCTCACCAAGGGGGCCGAGCTCTGGGGCCAACGTCCTGACTTTC. Its protein product is CASSPRGPSSGANVLTF.

J is TRBJ2-1 and V is TRBV27, with D possibly matching TRBD2 (6 bases). This CDR3 spans 20 amino acids. Trimming pared 0 bases from V and 0 bases from J, leaving 21 bases between. Germline V gene lookup returns CDR1 MNHEY and CDR2 SMNVEV (reference sequence). CDR3: CASSLSIAGRRAYSYNEQFF. CDR3 DNA: TGTGCCAGCAGTTTATCGATTGCGGGGAGGAGGGCCTACTCCTACAATGAGCAGTTCTTC.

This clone was recorded once. V is TRBV3-1 (or the pseudogene TRBV3-2) and J is TRBJ2-3; TRBD2 matches 8 bases. Germline CDR1 reads LGHDT; CDR2 reads YNNKEL (reference sequence). The CDR3 extends over 15 amino acids. The J segment lost 12 bases and the V segment lost 3 bases, leaving 14 bases of the junction unmatched. CDR3 amino acids: CASSHRDWKRGIQYF. The CDR3 DNA follows: TGTGCCAGCAGCCACAGGGATTGGAAGCGGGGGATACAGTATTTT.

The rearrangement uses TRBV16 and TRBJ2-7, with D possibly being TRBD2 (6 bases). The germline V gene has CDR1 KGHSY and CDR2 FQNENV. There are 15 residues in the CDR3. Trimming removed 2 bases from V and 4 bases from J, with 15 bases in between. The DNA for the CDR3 is TGTGCCAGCAGCCAACAGGTCAAGGGAGGTTACGAGCAGTACTTC. This codes for CASSQQVKGGYEQYF.

The chain combines TRBV15 with TRBJ1-1; 8 bases agree with TRBD1. CDR1 and CDR2 from the germline V gene are LNHNV and YYDKDF (reference sequence). CDR3 length: 15 residues. Germline trimming cut 3 bases from V and 5 bases from J; bases unmatched to any gene: 8. The CDR3 bases are TGTGCCACCAGCAGGGGCAGGGGGCGGGGGACTGAAGCTTTCTTT. Its protein product is CATSRGRGRGTEAFF.

The J gene is TRBJ1-1, the V gene TRBV6-5, with 7 nucleotides matching TRBD1. CDR1 is MNHEY, CDR2 SVGAGI, per germline. This CDR3 comprises 14 residues. V shed 6 bases, J shed 4 bases, and the junction held 8 bases outside the gene matches. The DNA of the CDR3 is TGTGCCAGCAGCAAGGGACAGTTCGGCACTGAAGCTTTCTTT. Its protein product is CASSKGQFGTEAFF.

The rearrangement links TRBV19 to TRBJ2-7; D perhaps matches TRBD1 (6 bases). Trimming pared 5 bases from V and 1 base from J, leaving 12 bases between. The CDR3 extends over 14 amino acids. The germline V gene has CDR1 LNHDA and CDR2 SQIVND (reference sequence). CDR3 nucleotides: TGTGCCAGTAGTCATACGACAGGTTCCTACGAGCAGTACTTC. It encodes CASSHTTGSYEQYF.